This is a list of T cell receptor beta chains from one sample in a study of cytomegalovirus exposure and HLA in healthy donors. Here immunoSEQ multiplex PCR was the method, and the copy in TCRdb shows in-frame clones only, minus some. The table records roughly 190,000 clones, more than 65% of them present only once. What was sequenced was PBMCs. The receptors stem from a girl aged 10 to 17 in good health and CMV-seropositive. Both conserved end residues are part of each CDR3. D genes are given only for firm matches. The listing skips clone size in some rows; elsewhere it reads once, few, many or a size class.

>TRBV11-3|.|.|TRBJ2-7
CASSLDRSYEQYF
TGTGCCAGCAGCTTAGATAGATCCTACGAGCAGTACTTC
>TRBV10-3|TRBD2|.|TRBJ2-3
CATSKAGGTDTQYF
TGTGCCACCAGCAAAGCGGGGGGCACAGATACGCAGTATTTT
>TRBV27|.|.|TRBJ2-5
CASSFRGETQYF
TGTGCCAGCAGTTTCCGGGGGGAGACCCAGTACTTC
>TRBV10-3|TRBD1|.|TRBJ2-7
CAIRGGQGFEQYF
TGTGCCATCAGGGGGGGACAGGGTTTCGAGCAGTACTTC
>TRBV5-1|TRBD1|.|TRBJ1-1
CASRGTVNTEAFF
TGCGCCAGCAGGGGGACAGTTAACACTGAAGCTTTCTTT
>TRBV5-6|.|.|TRBJ2-7
CASSLAAGVGQSYEQYF
TGTGCCAGCAGCTTGGCCGCCGGCGTTGGGCAGTCCTACGAGCAGTACTTC
>TRBV29-1|TRBD1|few|TRBJ1-2
CSASGQAGGGYTF
TGCAGCGCCTCCGGACAGGCGGGTGGTGGCTACACCTTC
>TRBV9|TRBD1|.|TRBJ1-1
CASSADRGTEAFF
TGTGCCAGCAGCGCAGACAGGGGCACTGAAGCTTTCTTT
>TRBV6-5|.|.|TRBJ1-5
CASSYSGGSNQPQHF
TGTGCCAGCAGTTACTCGGGGGGGAGCAATCAGCCCCAGCATTTT
>TRBV5-4|TRBD2|.|TRBJ2-5
CASSQRGGEETQYF
TGTGCCAGCAGCCAGCGGGGGGGAGAAGAGACCCAGTACTTC
>TRBV6-6|TRBD1|.|TRBJ2-7
CASSYAGQGYEQYF
TGTGCCAGCAGTTACGCTGGACAGGGATACGAGCAGTACTTC
>TRBV7-2|.|.|TRBJ2-3
CASSTGRVQITDTQYF
TGTGCCAGCAGCACCGGCCGGGTCCAAATCACAGATACGCAGTATTTT
>TRBV4-1|.|.|TRBJ1-5
CASSSGGEPQHF
TGCGCCAGCAGCTCCGGGGGTGAGCCCCAGCATTTT
>TRBV5-6|TRBD1|.|TRBJ1-6
CASSRDLGQGSSPLHF
TGTGCCAGCAGTCGGGACCTGGGACAGGGAAGTTCACCCCTCCACTTT
>TRBV29-1|.|.|TRBJ2-3
CSSFGPDTDTQYF
TGCAGCTCTTTTGGCCCTGATACAGATACGCAGTATTTT
>TRBV11-2|TRBD1|.|TRBJ1-1
CASSPDRAIQNTEAFF
TGTGCCAGCAGCCCAGACAGGGCAATTCAGAACACTGAAGCTTTCTTT
>TRBV5-6|TRBD1|few|TRBJ1-6
CASSPGQGVSPLHF
TGTGCCAGCAGCCCGGGACAGGGCGTCTCACCCCTCCACTTT
>TRBV7-7|.|few|TRBJ2-5
CAVLSWRGRQETQYF
TGTGCCGTACTCTCGTGGCGGGGGCGCCAAGAGACCCAGTACTTC
>TRBV29-1|.|few|TRBJ2-5
CSVGLLAKTQYF
TGCAGCGTGGGATTACTAGCAAAGACCCAGTACTTC
>TRBV9|TRBD2|.|TRBJ2-7
CASSVAMVGGAGEQYF
TGTGCCAGCAGCGTAGCCATGGTCGGGGGGGCCGGCGAGCAGTACTTC
>TRBV7-8|TRBD1|.|TRBJ1-5
CASSSRDREEGQPQHF
TGTGCCAGCAGCTCTCGGGACAGAGAGGAGGGTCAGCCCCAGCATTTT
>TRBV30|TRBD2|.|TRBJ2-7
CAWTRGGSSYEQYF
TGTGCCTGGACCCGGGGGGGGAGTTCCTACGAGCAGTACTTC
>TRBV5-4|.|.|TRBJ1-6
CASSSGQLNSPLHF
TGTGCCAGCAGCTCCGGACAGCTAAATTCACCCCTCCACTTT
>TRBV5-6|.|.|TRBJ1-6
CASSLGGGSSYNSPLHF
TGTGCCAGCAGCCTTGGAGGAGGGAGCTCCTATAATTCACCCCTCCACTTT
>TRBV10-3|.|.|TRBJ1-5
CAISASGAPNQPQHF
TGTGCCATCAGTGCTTCAGGGGCCCCCAATCAGCCCCAGCATTTT
>TRBV4-2|TRBD1|once|TRBJ2-7
CASSLPRTGSPYEQYF
TGTGCCAGCAGCCTCCCCCGGACAGGGAGTCCCTACGAGCAGTACTTC
>TRBV7-7|.|.|TRBJ2-1
CASSLSAGEYNEQFF
TGTGCCAGCAGCTTGTCCGCGGGTGAATACAATGAGCAGTTCTTC
>TRBV12-5|.|.|TRBJ2-7
CASGSTSYEQYF
TGTGCTAGTGGTTCTACCTCCTACGAGCAGTACTTC
>TRBV5-6|TRBD1|.|TRBJ2-7
CASLQGASYEQYF
TGTGCCAGCTTACAGGGGGCCTCCTACGAGCAGTACTTC